This passage covers 18 T cell receptor beta chains from one sample sequenced in a study of beta chain features in type 1 diabetes. Expressed TCRB transcripts got sequenced, as all isolated RNA was reverse transcribed. Using immunoSEQ multiplex PCR, the repertoire was profiled, and TCRdb retains in-frame clones only, with some absent. Among about 340,000 clones listed, approximately 9.7% were seen once. Regarding the study as a whole: Type 1 diabetes patients showed a moderate but significant shortening of TCRB CDR3s in all four CD4+ subsets.

No antigen has been identified for these receptors. The sample consisted of central memory CD4+ T cells from blood. The receptors stem from a man under 40 with type 1 diabetes.

This clone showed up just a few times. The rearrangement uses TRBV5-5 and TRBJ1-6; maybe TRBD1 (5 bases). V lost 0 bases and J lost 7, with 14 bases in between. This CDR3 is built from 16 residues. Looked up from germline, CDR1 is SGHKS and CDR2 is YYEKEE (reference sequence). The CDR3 here is CASSLVARQGNSPLHF. CDR3 nucleotides: TGTGCCAGCAGCTTGGTTGCGAGGCAGGGCAATTCACCCCTCCACTTT.

This chain links TRBV11-2 with TRBJ2-5; 7 bases map to TRBD1. The trim removed 5 bases at V and 1 base at J, leaving 10 bases unmatched. CDR1 is SGHAT, CDR2 FQNNGV, per germline. The CDR3 totals 16 residues. The CDR3: CASSTRDSYFQETQYF. CDR3 bases: TGTGCCAGCAGCACCCGGGACAGCTATTTCCAAGAGACCCAGTACTTC.

There are many counts of this clone. The same CDR3 arises from other DNA sequences in this sample as well. The V and J genes are TRBV5-6 and TRBJ2-3, with unresolved D. The CDR3 has 11 amino acids. Trimming stripped 2 bases from V and 4 bases from J, with 2 bases between. Germline V lookup: CDR1 SGHDT, CDR2 YYEEEE. CDR3 region: CASSLADTQYF. CDR3 in DNA: TGTGCCAGCAGCTTAGCAGATACGCAGTATTTT.

This clone came up many times. This CDR3 is CASSTTTGANSPLHF. CDR3 DNA sequence: TGTGCCAGTAGTACAACCACAGGGGCCAATTCACCCCTCCACTTT. V usage is TRBV19 and J usage is TRBJ1-6; TRBD1 aligns across 7 bases. V lost 4 bases and J lost 7; bases outside the gene matches: 7. The length of the CDR3 is 15 residues. CDR1 is LNHDA and CDR2 is SQIVND in the germline V gene (reference sequence).

This clone occurred a few times. The chain combines TRBV6-5 with TRBJ1-3, with TRBD1 as a possible D gene (5 bases). The germline gives CDR1 MNHEY, CDR2 SVGAGI. The length of the CDR3 is 14 residues. Trimming cost V 8 bases and J 2 bases, with 13 bases left between them. The CDR3 DNA reads as TGTGCCAGCCATCCGGCAGGGACTGGAAACACCATATATTTT. Translated: CASHPAGTGNTIYF.

The chain joins TRBV6-6 to TRBJ2-5, with 9 bases aligning to TRBD2. The CDR3 totals 15 residues. CDR1 is MNHNY and CDR2 is SVGAGI in the germline V gene (reference sequence). V gave up 7 bases and J gave up 1 base; unmatched junction bases: 7. This CDR3 reads CASTFSGGVQETQYF. For the CDR3, the DNA is TGTGCCAGCACCTTTAGCGGGGGTGTCCAAGAGACCCAGTACTTC.

In this sample, this clone turned up a few times. This chain links TRBV18 with TRBJ2-6; D is ambiguous. There are 15 residues in the CDR3. V lost 3 bases, J lost 2 bases, and 8 bases lay in between. Germline CDR1 KGHSH, CDR2 LQKENI. CDR3 sequence reads: CASSPSRTGANVLTF. DNA for the CDR3: TGTGCCAGCTCACCTAGCAGGACTGGGGCCAACGTCCTGACTTTC.

The chain links TRBV2 to TRBJ2-1; the D is unclear. The V end lost 2 bases, the J end lost 8 bases, and 13 bases lay between the germline ends. The CDR3 totals 14 residues. CDR1 and CDR2 (germline): SNHLY, FYNNEI. CDR3 in amino acids: CASSEQNAGDEQFF. The CDR3 DNA follows: TGTGCCAGCAGTGAACAGAACGCCGGCGATGAGCAGTTCTTC.

This clone was detected a few times. The rearrangement joins TRBV29-1 to TRBJ2-2; no firm D call. The CDR3 spans 15 residues. V was pared by 5 bases and J by 2 bases, with 15 bases between. From germline, CDR1 is SQVTM and CDR2 ANQGSEA. The CDR3 bases are TGCAGCGTTTCAGGTTATCCGTCCAACACCGGGGAGCTGTTTTTT. Protein: CSVSGYPSNTGELFF.

This clone was counted at least ten times. J is TRBJ2-5 and V is TRBV28; D may be TRBD1 (6 bases). Trimming left V 5 bases short and J 4 bases short, with 17 bases between. The germline V gene has CDR1 MDHEN and CDR2 SYDVKM. The CDR3 is 15 amino acids. CDR3 residues: CASSPPQGTGETQYF. CDR3 DNA: TGTGCCAGCAGTCCACCACAGGGTACGGGAGAGACCCAGTACTTC.

J is TRBJ2-7 and V is TRBV7-2; 11 bases agree with TRBD1. The CDR3 covers 14 residues. Per germline, CDR1 SGHTA and CDR2 FQGNSA. V lost 5 bases, J lost 6 bases, and 6 bases stayed unmatched. The CDR3 nucleotides are TGTGCCAGCAGCCCCCGGACAGGGGGCGCCGAGCAGTACTTC. Residues: CASSPRTGGAEQYF.

The chain recombines TRBV20-1 with TRBJ2-5, with D unclear. Germline V gene sequence: CDR1 DFQATT, CDR2 SNEGSKA (reference sequence). V was cut by 0 bases and J by 7 bases, with 6 bases left in between. The CDR3 sequence is 11 residues long. The CDR3 sequence is CSARDSGTQYF. CDR3 nucleotides: TGCAGTGCTAGAGACTCGGGGACCCAGTACTTC.

The chain joins TRBV4-3 to TRBJ2-2; 7 bases line up with TRBD1. Trimming cost V 1 base and J 4 bases; bases outside gene matches: 6. Germline V gene lookup returns CDR1 LGHNA and CDR2 YSLEER. The CDR3 runs 16 residues. The CDR3 DNA is TGCGCCAGCAGCCAAGCTAGGACAGGTGGCACCGGGGAGCTGTTTTTT. Translation: CASSQARTGGTGELFF.

The chain is built from TRBV20-1 and TRBJ2-7; maybe TRBD1 (5 bases). The CDR3 has 11 residues. CDR1 is DFQATT and CDR2 is SNEGSKA in the germline V gene (reference sequence). V was clipped by 5 bases and J by 6 bases, with 11 bases between them. Here the CDR3 reads CSAGLDSEQYF. The CDR3 DNA sequence: TGCAGTGCTGGTCTCGACAGCGAGCAGTACTTC.

A few counts support this clone. This sequence joins TRBV7-8 and TRBJ1-5, with D tentatively TRBD1 (6 bases). Germline assignment: CDR1 SGHVS and CDR2 FQNEAQ. CDR3 length: 13 amino acids. V was trimmed by 4 bases and J by 4 bases, leaving 8 bases between them. This CDR3 reads CASSSGQNQPQHF. The CDR3, as DNA: TGTGCCAGCAGCTCCGGACAGAATCAGCCCCAGCATTTT. Supplemented by reference TRBV7-8 and TRBJ1-5, the full variable domain reads GAGVSQSPRYKVAKRGQDVALRCDPISGHVSLFWYQQALGQGPEFLTYFQNEAQLDKSGLPSDRFFAERPEGSVSTLKIQRTQQEDSAVYLCASSSGQNQPQHFGDGTRLSIL.

V gene TRBV7-2 combines with J gene TRBJ2-2; D remains unclear. This CDR3 spans 15 amino acids. V shed 0 bases and J shed 4 bases, with 9 bases lying between them. Germline loops: CDR1 SGHTA, CDR2 FQGNSA. The CDR3 DNA follows: TGTGCCAGCAGCTTAGCGCTTGGGGTCACCGGGGAGCTGTTTTTT. This codes for CASSLALGVTGELFF.

The chain recombines TRBV28 with TRBJ1-1; D gene ambiguous. From germline, CDR1 is MDHEN and CDR2 SYDVKM. V lost 3 bases and J 0 bases, leaving 8 bases between the germline ends. This CDR3 has 14 residues. CDR3 in DNA: TGTGCCAGCAGTTTCGGCGGCCTGAACACTGAAGCTTTCTTT. This sequence encodes CASSFGGLNTEAFF.

The rearrangement joins TRBV30 to TRBJ2-7; 8 positions match TRBD1. Germline V gene data show CDR1 as GTSNPN and CDR2 as SVGIG (reference sequence). J gave up 0 bases and V 1 base, and 5 bases lay outside the gene matches. This CDR3 is built from 15 residues. The CDR3 sequence is CAWSGRQGSSYEQYF. Here the CDR3 DNA reads TGTGCCTGGAGTGGTCGACAGGGGAGCTCCTACGAGCAGTACTTC.